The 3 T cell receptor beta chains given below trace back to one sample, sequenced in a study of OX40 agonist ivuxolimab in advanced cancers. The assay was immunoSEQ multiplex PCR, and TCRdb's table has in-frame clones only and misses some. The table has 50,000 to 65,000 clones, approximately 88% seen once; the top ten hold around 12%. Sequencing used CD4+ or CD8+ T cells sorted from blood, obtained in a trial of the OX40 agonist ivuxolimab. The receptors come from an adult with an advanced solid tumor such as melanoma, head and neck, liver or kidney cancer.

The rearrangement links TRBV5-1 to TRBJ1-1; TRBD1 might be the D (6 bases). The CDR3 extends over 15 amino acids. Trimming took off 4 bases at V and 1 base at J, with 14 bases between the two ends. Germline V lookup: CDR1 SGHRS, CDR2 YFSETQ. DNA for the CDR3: TGCGCCAGCAGCCCCTACAGGGAAGGGAACACTGAAGCTTTCTTT. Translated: CASSPYREGNTEAFF.

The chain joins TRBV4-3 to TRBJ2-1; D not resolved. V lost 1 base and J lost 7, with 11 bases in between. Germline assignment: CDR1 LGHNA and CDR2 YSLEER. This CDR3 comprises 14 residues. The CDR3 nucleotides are TGCGCCAGCAGCCAAGGGGTAGTACGGAATGAGCAGTTCTTC. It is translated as CASSQGVVRNEQFF.

In DNA, the CDR3 is TGTGCCAGCAGTGGCCAGTACAATGAGCAGTTCTTC. Residues: CASSGQYNEQFF. The chain employs TRBV2 and TRBJ2-1, with no clear D. V was pared by 4 bases and J by 4 bases, with 5 bases between. CDR1 is SNHLY and CDR2 is FYNNEI in the germline V gene. This CDR3 contains 12 residues.